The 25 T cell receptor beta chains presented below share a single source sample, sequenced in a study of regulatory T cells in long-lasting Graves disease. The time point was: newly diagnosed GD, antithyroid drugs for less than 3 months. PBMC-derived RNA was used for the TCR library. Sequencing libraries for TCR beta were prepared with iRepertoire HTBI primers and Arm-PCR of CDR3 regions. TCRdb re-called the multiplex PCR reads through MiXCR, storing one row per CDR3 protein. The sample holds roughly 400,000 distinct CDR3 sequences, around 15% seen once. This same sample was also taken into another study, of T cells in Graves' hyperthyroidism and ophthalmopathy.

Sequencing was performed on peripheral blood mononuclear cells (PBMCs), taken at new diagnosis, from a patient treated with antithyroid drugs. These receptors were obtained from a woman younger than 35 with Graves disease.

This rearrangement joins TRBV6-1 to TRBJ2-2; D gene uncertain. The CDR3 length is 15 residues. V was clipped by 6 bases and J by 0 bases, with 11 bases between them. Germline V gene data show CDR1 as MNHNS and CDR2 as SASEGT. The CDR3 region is CASSLTQANTGELFF. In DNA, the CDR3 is TGTGCCAGCAGCTTGACACAAGCGAACACCGGGGAGCTGTTTTTT.

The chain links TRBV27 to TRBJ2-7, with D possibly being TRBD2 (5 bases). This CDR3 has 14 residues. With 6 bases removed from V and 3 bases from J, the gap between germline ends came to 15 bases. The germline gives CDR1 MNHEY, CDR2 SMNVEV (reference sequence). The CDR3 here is CASRVSYRGYEQYF. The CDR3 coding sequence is TGTGCCAGCAGAGTATCTTACCGGGGCTACGAGCAGTACTTC.

CDR3 protein: CASSSGGASGSLFEQFF. The CDR3 bases are TGTGCCAGCAGTTCCGGCGGCGCTAGCGGGTCCCTTTTCGAGCAGTTCTTC. This chain links TRBV12-3 or TRBV12-4 with TRBJ2-1, with 8 bases identical to TRBD2. J was trimmed by 10 bases and V by 4 bases; bases with no gene match: 18. CDR3 length: 17 residues.

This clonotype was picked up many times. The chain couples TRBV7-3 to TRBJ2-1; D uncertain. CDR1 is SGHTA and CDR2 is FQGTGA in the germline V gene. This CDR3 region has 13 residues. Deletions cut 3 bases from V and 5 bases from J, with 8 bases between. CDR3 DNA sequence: TGTGCCAGCAGCTTCGAGTCAGACAATGAGCAGTTCTTC. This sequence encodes CASSFESDNEQFF. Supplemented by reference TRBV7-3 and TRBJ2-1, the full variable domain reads GAGVSQTPSNKVTEKGKYVELRCDPISGHTALYWYRQSLGQGPEFLIYFQGTGAADDSGLPNDRFFAVRPEGSVSTLKIQRTERGDSAVYLCASSFESDNEQFFGPGTRLTVL.

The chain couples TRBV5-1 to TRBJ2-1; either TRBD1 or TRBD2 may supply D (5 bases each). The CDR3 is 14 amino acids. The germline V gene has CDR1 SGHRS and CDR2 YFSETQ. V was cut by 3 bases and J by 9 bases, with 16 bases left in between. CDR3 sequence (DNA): TGCGCCAGCAGCTCCCGGCTGTCCGGGACTGAGCAGTTCTTC. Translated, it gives CASSSRLSGTEQFF. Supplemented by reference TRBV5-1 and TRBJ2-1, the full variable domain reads KAGVTQTPRYLIKTRGQQVTLSCSPISGHRSVSWYQQTPGQGLQFLFEYFSETQRNKGNFPGRFSGRQFSNSRSEMNVSTLELGDSALYLCASSSRLSGTEQFFGPGTRLTVL.

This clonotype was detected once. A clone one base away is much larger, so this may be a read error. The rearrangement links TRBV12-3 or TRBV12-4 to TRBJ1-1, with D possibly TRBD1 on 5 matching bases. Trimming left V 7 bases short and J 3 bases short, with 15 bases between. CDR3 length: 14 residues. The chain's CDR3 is CASNDREMDTEAFF. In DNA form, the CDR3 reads TGTGCCAGCAATGACAGAGAAATGGACACTGAAGCTTTCTTT.

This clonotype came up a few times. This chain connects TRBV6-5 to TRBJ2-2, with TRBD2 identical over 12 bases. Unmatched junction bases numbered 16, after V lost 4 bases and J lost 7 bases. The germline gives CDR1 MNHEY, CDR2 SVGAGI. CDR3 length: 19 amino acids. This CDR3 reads CASSLASGRAGFSVGELFF. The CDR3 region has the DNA TGTGCCAGCAGTTTGGCTAGCGGGAGGGCCGGATTCTCCGTCGGGGAGCTGTTTTTT.

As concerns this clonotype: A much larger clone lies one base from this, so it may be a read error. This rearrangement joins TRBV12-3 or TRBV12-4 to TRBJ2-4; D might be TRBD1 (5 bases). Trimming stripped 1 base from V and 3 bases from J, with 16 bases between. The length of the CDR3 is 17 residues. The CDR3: CASSLVPGPRNKNIQYF. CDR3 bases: TGTGCCAGCAGTTTAGTTCCAGGGCCGCGAAACAAAAACATTCAGTACTTC.

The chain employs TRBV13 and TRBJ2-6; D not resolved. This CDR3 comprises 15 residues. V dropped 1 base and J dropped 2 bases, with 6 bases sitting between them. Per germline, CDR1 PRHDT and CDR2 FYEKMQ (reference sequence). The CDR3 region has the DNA TGTGCCAGCAGCTTAGTTGGCACTGGGGCCAACGTCCTGACTTTC. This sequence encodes CASSLVGTGANVLTF.

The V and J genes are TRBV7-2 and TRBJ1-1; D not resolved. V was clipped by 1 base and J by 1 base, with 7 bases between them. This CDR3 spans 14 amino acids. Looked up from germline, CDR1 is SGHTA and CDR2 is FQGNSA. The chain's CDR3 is CASSLGRANTEAFF. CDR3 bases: TGTGCCAGCAGCTTAGGACGGGCGAACACTGAAGCTTTCTTT. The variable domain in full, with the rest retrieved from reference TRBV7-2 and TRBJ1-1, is GAGVSQSPSNKVTEKGKDVELRCDPISGHTALYWYRQSLGQGLEFLIYFQGNSAPDKSGLPSDRFSAERTGGSVSTLTIQRTQQEDSAVYLCASSLGRANTEAFFGQGTRLTVV.

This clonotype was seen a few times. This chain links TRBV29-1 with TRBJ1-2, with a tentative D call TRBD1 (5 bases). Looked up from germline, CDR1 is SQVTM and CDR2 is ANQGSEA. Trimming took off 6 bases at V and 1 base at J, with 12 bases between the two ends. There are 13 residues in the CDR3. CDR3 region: CSVKTDLNYGYTF. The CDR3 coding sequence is TGCAGCGTAAAGACAGACCTTAACTATGGCTACACCTTC.

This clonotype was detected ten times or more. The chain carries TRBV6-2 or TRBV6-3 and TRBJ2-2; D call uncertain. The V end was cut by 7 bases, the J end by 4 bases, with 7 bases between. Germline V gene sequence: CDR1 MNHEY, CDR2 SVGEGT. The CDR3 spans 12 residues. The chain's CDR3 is CASTLGTGELFF. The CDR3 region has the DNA TGTGCCAGCACTCTCGGCACCGGGGAGCTGTTTTTT.

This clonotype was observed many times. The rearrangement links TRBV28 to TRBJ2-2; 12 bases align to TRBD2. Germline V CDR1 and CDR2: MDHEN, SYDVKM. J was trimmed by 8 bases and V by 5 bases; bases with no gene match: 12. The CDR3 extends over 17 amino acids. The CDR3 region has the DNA TGTGCCAGCAGTATTTGGCGGCTAGCGGGAGGGCCAGGGGAGCTGTTTTTT. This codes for CASSIWRLAGGPGELFF.

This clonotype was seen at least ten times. The CDR3 is CASGLGTDQETQYF. The CDR3 bases are TGTGCTAGTGGTTTGGGGACCGACCAAGAGACCCAGTACTTC. The V call is TRBV12-5, the J call TRBJ2-5; no clear D. Trimming left V 1 base short and J 0 bases short, with 6 bases between. The CDR3 runs to 14 residues. Germline assignment: CDR1 LGHNT and CDR2 FRNRAP.

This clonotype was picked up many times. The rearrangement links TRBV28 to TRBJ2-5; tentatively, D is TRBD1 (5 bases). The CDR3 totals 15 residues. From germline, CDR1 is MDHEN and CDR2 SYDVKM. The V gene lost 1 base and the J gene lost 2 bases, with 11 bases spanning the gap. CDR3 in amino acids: CASSLSPGAQETQYF. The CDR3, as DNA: TGTGCCAGCAGTTTATCCCCTGGGGCGCAAGAGACCCAGTACTTC.

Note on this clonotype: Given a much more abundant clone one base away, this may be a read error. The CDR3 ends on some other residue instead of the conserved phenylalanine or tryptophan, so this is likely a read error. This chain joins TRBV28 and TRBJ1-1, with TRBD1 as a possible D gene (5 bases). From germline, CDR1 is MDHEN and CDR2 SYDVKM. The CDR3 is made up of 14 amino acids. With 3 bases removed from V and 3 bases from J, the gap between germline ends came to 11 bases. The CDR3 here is CASSLMGGDTEAFL. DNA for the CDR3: TGTGCCAGCAGTTTGATGGGAGGGGACACTGAAGCTTTCCTT.

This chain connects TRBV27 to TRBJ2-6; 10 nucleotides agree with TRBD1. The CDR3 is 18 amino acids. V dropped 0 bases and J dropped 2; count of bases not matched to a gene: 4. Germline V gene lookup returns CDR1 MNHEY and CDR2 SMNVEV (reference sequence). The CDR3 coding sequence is TGTGCCAGCAGTTTATCGGGACAGGGGTTAGCTGGGGCCAACGTCCTGACTTTC. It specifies CASSLSGQGLAGANVLTF.

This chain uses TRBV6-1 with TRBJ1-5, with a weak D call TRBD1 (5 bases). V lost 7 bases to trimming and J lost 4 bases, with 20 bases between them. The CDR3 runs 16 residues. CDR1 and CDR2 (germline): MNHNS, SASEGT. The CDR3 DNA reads TGTGCCAGCAAGACGGGACCCCGAATAGGGAATCAGCCCCAGCATTTT. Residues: CASKTGPRIGNQPQHF.

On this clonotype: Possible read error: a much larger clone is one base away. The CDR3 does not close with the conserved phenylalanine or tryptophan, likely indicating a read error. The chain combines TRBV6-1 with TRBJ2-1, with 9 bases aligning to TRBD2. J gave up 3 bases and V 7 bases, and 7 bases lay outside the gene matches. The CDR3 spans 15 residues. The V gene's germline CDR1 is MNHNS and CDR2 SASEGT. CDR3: CASNPLAGFYNEQFL. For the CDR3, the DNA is TGTGCCAGCAATCCTCTAGCGGGATTCTACAATGAGCAGTTCCTC.

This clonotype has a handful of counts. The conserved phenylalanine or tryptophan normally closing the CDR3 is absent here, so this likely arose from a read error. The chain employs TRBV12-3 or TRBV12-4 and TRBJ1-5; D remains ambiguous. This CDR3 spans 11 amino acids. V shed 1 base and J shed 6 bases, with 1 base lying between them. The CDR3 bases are TGTGCCAGCAGTTTAGGTCAGCCCCAGCATTTG. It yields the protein CASSLGQPQHL.

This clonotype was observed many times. For the CDR3, the DNA is TGTGCCAGCAGTTCTATAGCGGGAGGAAACAGTGAGCAGTTCTTC. Its protein product is CASSSIAGGNSEQFF. This chain links TRBV2 with TRBJ2-1, with TRBD2 matching 10 bases. The CDR3 totals 15 residues. In germline, CDR1 is SNHLY, CDR2 FYNNEI. Germline trimming cut 5 bases from V and 9 bases from J; bases unmatched to any gene: 10.

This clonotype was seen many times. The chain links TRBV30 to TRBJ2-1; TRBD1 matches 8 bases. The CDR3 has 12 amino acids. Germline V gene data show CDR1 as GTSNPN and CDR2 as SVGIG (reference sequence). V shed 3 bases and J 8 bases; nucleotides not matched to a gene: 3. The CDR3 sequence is CAWRATGDEQFF. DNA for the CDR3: TGTGCCTGGAGAGCGACAGGGGATGAGCAGTTCTTC. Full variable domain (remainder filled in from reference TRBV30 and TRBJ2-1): SQTIHQWPATLVQPVGSPLSLECTVEGTSNPNLYWYRQAAGRGLQLLFYSVGIGQISSEVPQNLSASRPQDRQFILSSKKLLLSDSGFYLCAWRATGDEQFFGPGTRLTVL.

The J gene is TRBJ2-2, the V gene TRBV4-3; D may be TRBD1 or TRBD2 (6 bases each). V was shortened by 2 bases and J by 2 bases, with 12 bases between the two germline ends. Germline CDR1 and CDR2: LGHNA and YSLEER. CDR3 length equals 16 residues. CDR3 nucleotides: TGCGCCAGCAGCCAACCGAGGGGGGTCAACACCGGGGAGCTGTTTTTT. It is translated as CASSQPRGVNTGELFF.

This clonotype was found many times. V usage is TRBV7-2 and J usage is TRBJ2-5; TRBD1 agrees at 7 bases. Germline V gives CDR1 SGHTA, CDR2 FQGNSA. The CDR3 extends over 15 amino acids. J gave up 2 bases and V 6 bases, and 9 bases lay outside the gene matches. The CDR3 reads CASRNPGQLQETQYF. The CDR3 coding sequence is TGTGCCAGCAGAAACCCGGGACAGCTACAAGAGACCCAGTACTTC. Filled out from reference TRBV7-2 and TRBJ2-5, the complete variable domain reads GAGVSQSPSNKVTEKGKDVELRCDPISGHTALYWYRQSLGQGLEFLIYFQGNSAPDKSGLPSDRFSAERTGGSVSTLTIQRTQQEDSAVYLCASRNPGQLQETQYFGPGTRLLVL.

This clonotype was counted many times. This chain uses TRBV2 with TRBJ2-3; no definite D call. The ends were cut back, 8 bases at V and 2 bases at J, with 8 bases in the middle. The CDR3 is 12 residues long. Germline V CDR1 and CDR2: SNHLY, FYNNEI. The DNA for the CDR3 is TGTGCCAGCGGCGACCCCACAGATACGCAGTATTTT. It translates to CASGDPTDTQYF.